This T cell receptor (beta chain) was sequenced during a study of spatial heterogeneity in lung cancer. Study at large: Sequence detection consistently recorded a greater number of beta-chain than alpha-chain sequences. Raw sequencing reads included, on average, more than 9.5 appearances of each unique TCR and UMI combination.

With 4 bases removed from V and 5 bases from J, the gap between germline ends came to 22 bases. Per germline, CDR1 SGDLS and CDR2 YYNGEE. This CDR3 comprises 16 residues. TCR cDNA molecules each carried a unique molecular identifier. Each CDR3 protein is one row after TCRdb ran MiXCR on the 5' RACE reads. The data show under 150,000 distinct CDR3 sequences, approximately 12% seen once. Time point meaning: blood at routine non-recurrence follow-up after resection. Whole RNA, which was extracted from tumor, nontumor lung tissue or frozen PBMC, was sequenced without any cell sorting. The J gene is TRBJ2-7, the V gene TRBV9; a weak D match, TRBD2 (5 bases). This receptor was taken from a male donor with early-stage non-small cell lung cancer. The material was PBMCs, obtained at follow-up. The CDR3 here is CASSPGRRTAYHEQYF. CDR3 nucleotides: TGTGCCAGCAGCCCTGGACGGAGGACCGCCTACCACGAGCAGTACTTC.